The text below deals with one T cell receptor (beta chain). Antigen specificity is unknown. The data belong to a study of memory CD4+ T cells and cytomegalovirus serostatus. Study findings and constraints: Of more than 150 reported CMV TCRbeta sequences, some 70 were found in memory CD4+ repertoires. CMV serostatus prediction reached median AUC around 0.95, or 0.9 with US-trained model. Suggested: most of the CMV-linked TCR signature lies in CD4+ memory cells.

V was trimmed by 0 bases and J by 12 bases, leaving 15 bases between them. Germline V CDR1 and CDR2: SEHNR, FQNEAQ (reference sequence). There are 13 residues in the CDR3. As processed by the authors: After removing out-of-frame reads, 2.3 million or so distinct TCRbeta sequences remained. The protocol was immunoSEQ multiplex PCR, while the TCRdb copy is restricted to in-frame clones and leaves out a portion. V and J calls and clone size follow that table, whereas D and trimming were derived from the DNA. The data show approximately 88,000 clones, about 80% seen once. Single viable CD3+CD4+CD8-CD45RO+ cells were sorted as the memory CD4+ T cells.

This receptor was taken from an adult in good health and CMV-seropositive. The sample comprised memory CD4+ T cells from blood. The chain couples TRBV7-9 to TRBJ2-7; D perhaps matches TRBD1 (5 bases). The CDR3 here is CASSLAVQGSRYF. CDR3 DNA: TGTGCCAGCAGCTTAGCTGTGCAGGGATCGCGGTACTTC.